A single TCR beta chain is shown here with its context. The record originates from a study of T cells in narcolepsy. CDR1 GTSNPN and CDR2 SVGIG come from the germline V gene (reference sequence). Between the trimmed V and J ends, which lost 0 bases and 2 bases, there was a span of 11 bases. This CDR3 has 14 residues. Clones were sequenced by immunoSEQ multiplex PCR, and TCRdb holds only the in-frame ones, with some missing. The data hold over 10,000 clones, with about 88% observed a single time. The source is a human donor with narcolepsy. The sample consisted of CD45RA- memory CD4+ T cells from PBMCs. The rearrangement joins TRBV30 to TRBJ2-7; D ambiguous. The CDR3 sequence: CAWSVPGFAYEQYF. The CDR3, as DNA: TGTGCCTGGAGTGTACCCGGGTTTGCCTACGAGCAGTACTTC. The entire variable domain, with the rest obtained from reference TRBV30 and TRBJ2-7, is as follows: SQTIHQWPATLVQPVGSPLSLECTVEGTSNPNLYWYRQAAGRGLQLLFYSVGIGQISSEVPQNLSASRPQDRQFILSSKKLLLSDSGFYLCAWSVPGFAYEQYFGPGTRLTVT.